Described below is a single T cell receptor beta chain sequence and its context. V lost 0 bases to trimming and J lost 7 bases, with 11 bases between them. The length of the CDR3 is 15 residues. Germline V CDR1 and CDR2: SGHRS, YFSETQ. This sample was included in a study of blood T cell repertoires in COVID-19. For the study at large: Material from acute and convalescent COVID-19 was sourced from the United States, Italy and Spain. Sample material is recorded as cDNA or gDNA derived from T cells, B-cell-depleted T cells, or PBMCs.

Original data processing: Cell counts per sample came from amplifying reference gene primers. This table comes from immunoSEQ multiplex PCR, and its TCRdb copy is limited to in-frame clones, with some not included. The V and J calls and clone size come from that table; D and trimming were worked out from the DNA. The data contain 220,000 or so clones, nearly 90% of them singletons. Exposed study participants had met a COVID-19 case within 2 weeks before entry. The chain recombines TRBV5-1 with TRBJ1-6; D remains ambiguous. Material for sequencing was PBMCs or T cells enriched from blood (not recorded which). This clonotype was sampled from a man aged 30-40 years who had been exposed to COVID-19. The CDR3 nucleotides are TGCGCCAGCAGCTTGGAATCAGGTCGGAATTCACCCCTCCACTTT. It translates to CASSLESGRNSPLHF.